This T cell receptor (beta chain) was retrieved from a study of blood T cell repertoires in COVID-19. Study-wide context: T cells, B-cell-depleted T cells, or PBMCs provided the cDNA or gDNA that served as material.

Comments on this clone: A junction boundary mismatches the germline segment, possibly from a read error.

A Seattle source enrolled patients during active infection and followed them longitudinally. This CDR3 has 15 amino acids. Germline V gene data show CDR1 as SGHTA and CDR2 as FQGNSA. The authors' processing: Researchers report that nucleated cell counts were estimated from reference gene primer amplification. The protocol was immunoSEQ multiplex PCR, while the TCRdb copy is restricted to in-frame clones and leaves out a portion. V and J calls and clone size are as listed in that table; D and trimming were resolved from the DNA. The sample holds more than 45,000 clones, more than 75% seen once. The chain uses TRBV7-2 and TRBJ2-2; 8 bases align to TRBD1. The clonotype originates from a woman aged 55-69 years with COVID-19, enrolled during active disease. Input material: peripheral blood. The CDR3 protein is CASSLDRGNTGELFF. CDR3 nucleotide sequence: TGTGCCAGCAGTTTAGACAGGGGTAACACCGGGGAGCTGTTTTTT.